This T cell receptor beta chain was identified during a study of shared clonotypes between healthy human individuals. Naive CD8 isolation took CD45RO-negative cells positively selected for CCR7 and excluded terminally differentiated effector memory CD45RA+ cells. Assay: immunoSEQ multiplex PCR; the TCRdb copy retains only in-frame clones and omits some. The sample has 550,000 to 650,000 clones, roughly 96% seen once; the top ten hold roughly 0.1%. Sequencing was performed on naive CD8+ T cells sorted from blood. The sequence was obtained from a woman under 40 in good health.

CDR3 amino acids: CASSSSAEAFF. CDR3 sequence (DNA): TGTGCCAGCAGCTCGTCAGCTGAAGCTTTCTTT. The chain carries TRBV7-9 and TRBJ1-1; D remains unclear. Germline assignment: CDR1 SEHNR and CDR2 FQNEAQ (reference sequence). V lost 4 bases and J lost 6, with 6 bases in between. This CDR3 contains 11 residues.